The rows below give T cell receptor beta chains drawn from one sample of a study of human T cells and chemical hapten exposure. TCRdb itself ran the RACE reads through MiXCR, one entry per CDR3 protein. The sample includes roughly 50,000 distinct CDR3 sequences, 9.9% seen only once; the top ten take under 2%. The sequenced sample was whole blood, obtained in connection with sensitization to the hapten diphenylcyclopropenone (DPC). These receptors all come from a woman between 50 and 59 years old with alopecia areata. Some clones in this sample may be carry-over from other donors' samples. Each CDR3 is given with its conserved first and last residue. D genes are given only for firm matches. Part of the rows lack a size; the others show once, few, many or a class for expanded clones.

d_call: TRBD1
j_call: TRBJ1-2
v_call: TRBV28
clone_size: NA
cdr3_nt: TGTGCCAGCAGCTCCGGACAGGGTCTTGACTATGGCTACACCTTC
cdr3_aa: CASSSGQGLDYGYTF

d_call: TRBD1
j_call: TRBJ1-4
v_call: TRBV28
clone_size: NA
cdr3_nt: TGTGCCACCTCTCAGGGACAGGGTTCCTCCGGGGTGTTTTTT
cdr3_aa: CATSQGQGSSGVFF

d_call: NA
j_call: TRBJ2-1
v_call: TRBV5-4
clone_size: few
cdr3_nt: TGTGCCAGCAGCCGTGTGAGCAATGAGCAGTTCTTC
cdr3_aa: CASSRVSNEQFF

d_call: TRBD2
j_call: TRBJ2-3
v_call: TRBV7-9
clone_size: few
cdr3_nt: TGTGCCAGCAGCACCCCCCGGGTAGCGGGAGCCCACTTTGGCACAGATACGCAGTATTTT
cdr3_aa: CASSTPRVAGAHFGTDTQYF

d_call: NA
j_call: TRBJ2-5
v_call: TRBV18
clone_size: NA
cdr3_nt: TGTGCCAGCTCACCAGGAAACTCAGGACAAGAGACCCAGTACTTC
cdr3_aa: CASSPGNSGQETQYF

d_call: NA
j_call: TRBJ2-2
v_call: TRBV13
clone_size: NA
cdr3_nt: TGTGCCACCAGCTTTGGACAGAACACCGGGGAGCTGTTTTTT
cdr3_aa: CATSFGQNTGELFF

d_call: TRBD1
j_call: TRBJ2-5
v_call: TRBV29-1
clone_size: few
cdr3_nt: TGCAGCGCCCCGACAGGGCCGGGGGAGACCCAGTACTTC
cdr3_aa: CSAPTGPGETQYF

d_call: NA
j_call: TRBJ2-3
v_call: TRBV7-9
clone_size: many
cdr3_nt: TGTGCCAGCAATAAACCGGGACCCCCCGGGGATACGCAGTATTTT
cdr3_aa: CASNKPGPPGDTQYF

d_call: NA
j_call: TRBJ1-1
v_call: TRBV5-5
clone_size: many
cdr3_nt: TGTGCCAGCAGCTTGGGGATGGTAAACACTGAAGCTTTCTTT
cdr3_aa: CASSLGMVNTEAFF

d_call: TRBD1
j_call: TRBJ1-2
v_call: TRBV3-1
clone_size: many
cdr3_nt: TGTGCCAGCAGCTTCCAGGGGGCCGCCTATGGCTACACCTTC
cdr3_aa: CASSFQGAAYGYTF

d_call: NA
j_call: TRBJ1-2
v_call: TRBV18
clone_size: many
cdr3_nt: TGTGCCAGCTCACCTCTGGCTCGGGACACTACTAACTATGGCTACACCTTC
cdr3_aa: CASSPLARDTTNYGYTF

d_call: NA
j_call: TRBJ2-7
v_call: TRBV24-1
clone_size: NA
cdr3_nt: TGTGCCACCAGTGACACAGACAGAAGCAGCTACCGGCAGTACTTC
cdr3_aa: CATSDTDRSSYRQYF

d_call: NA
j_call: TRBJ1-5
v_call: TRBV12-3/TRBV12-4
clone_size: NA
cdr3_nt: TGTGCCAGCAGTCCTACAGGGCGAGGACAGCCCCAGCATTTT
cdr3_aa: CASSPTGRGQPQHF

d_call: NA
j_call: TRBJ1-5
v_call: TRBV10-3
clone_size: few
cdr3_nt: TGTGCCATCAGTGCGGAGGGGTTAGGCAATCAGCCCCAGCATTTT
cdr3_aa: CAISAEGLGNQPQHF

d_call: NA
j_call: TRBJ2-3
v_call: TRBV6-5
clone_size: NA
cdr3_nt: TGTGCCAGCAGTTACGCTGGGTTCACAGATACGCAGTATTTT
cdr3_aa: CASSYAGFTDTQYF

d_call: TRBD2
j_call: TRBJ2-1
v_call: TRBV20-1
clone_size: few
cdr3_nt: TGCAGTGCGGGGATAGCGGGGGCCTCCTACAATGAGCAGTTCTTC
cdr3_aa: CSAGIAGASYNEQFF

d_call: TRBD1
j_call: TRBJ2-3
v_call: TRBV28
clone_size: NA
cdr3_nt: TGTGCCAGCAAAGAGACAGGGTTGAAAGATACGCAGTATTTT
cdr3_aa: CASKETGLKDTQYF

d_call: NA
j_call: TRBJ1-6
v_call: TRBV6-5
clone_size: many
cdr3_nt: TGTGCCAGCAGTTACGGTCGAAGAAGCAATTCACCCCTCCACTTT
cdr3_aa: CASSYGRRSNSPLHF

d_call: NA
j_call: TRBJ1-4
v_call: TRBV12-3/TRBV12-4
clone_size: NA
cdr3_nt: TGTGCCAGCAGCCTCTCGACAGACAGCGAAAAACTGTTTTTT
cdr3_aa: CASSLSTDSEKLFF

d_call: NA
j_call: TRBJ2-2
v_call: TRBV4-1
clone_size: few
cdr3_nt: TGCGCCAGCAGCCAAGATTACCCGTCGAGAACCGGGGAGCTGTTTTTT
cdr3_aa: CASSQDYPSRTGELFF

d_call: NA
j_call: TRBJ1-3
v_call: TRBV7-9
clone_size: few
cdr3_nt: TGTGCCAGCAGCTCAGGGACCCGCTCTGGAAACACCATATATTTT
cdr3_aa: CASSSGTRSGNTIYF

d_call: NA
j_call: TRBJ1-3
v_call: TRBV7-6
clone_size: many
cdr3_nt: TGTGCCAGCAGCTTAGATGTTTGGCCAGGAAACACCATATATTTT
cdr3_aa: CASSLDVWPGNTIYF

d_call: NA
j_call: TRBJ2-7
v_call: TRBV5-1
clone_size: few
cdr3_nt: TGCGCCAGCAGCTTGGACTATGTCGGCAGAACCAAACGGCAGTACTTC
cdr3_aa: CASSLDYVGRTKRQYF

d_call: TRBD2
j_call: TRBJ2-3
v_call: TRBV7-9
clone_size: NA
cdr3_nt: TGTGCCAGCAGCTTGCGGGACTACACAGATACGCAGTATTTT
cdr3_aa: CASSLRDYTDTQYF

d_call: NA
j_call: TRBJ1-1
v_call: TRBV7-2
clone_size: few
cdr3_nt: TGTGCCAGCAGCTTGGGACCTAACAGTGAAGCTTTCTTT
cdr3_aa: CASSLGPNSEAFF

d_call: NA
j_call: TRBJ2-5
v_call: TRBV29-1
clone_size: NA
cdr3_nt: TGCAGCGTTTCGGACAAGGAGACCCAGTACTTC
cdr3_aa: CSVSDKETQYF